A selection of T cell receptor beta chains follows, all from one sample in a study of T cell changes during pregnancy in multiple sclerosis. Using immunoSEQ multiplex PCR, the repertoire was profiled, and TCRdb retains in-frame clones only, with some absent. The sample holds about 32,000 clones, 89% seen once. Sequenced here: CD8+ T cells from peripheral blood mononuclear cells, sampled in the third trimester of pregnancy. These TCRs come from a female donor with multiple sclerosis, enrolled in a pregnancy study. Both conserved end residues are part of each CDR3. The order of the fields is V gene, CDR3 protein.

>TRBV6-1
CASSERTGGGKLFF
>TRBV6-1
CASVLTGIETQYF
>TRBV27
CASRPRGGEGTSPLAKNIQYF
>TRBV4-1
CASSQDGGSTEAFF
>TRBV19
CASSGQGAITGANVLTF
>TRBV19
CASSTPPREGFYEQFF
>TRBV13
CASSLGLEGAHGYTF
>TRBV2
CADPSVKGGGTFF
>TRBV27
CASSLRGGLNEQFF
>TRBV14
CASSQKNRDMGYSYTF
>TRBV6-5
CASRHNTEAFF
>TRBV6-5
CASKAWTGGTGELFF
>TRBV2
CAILGAGEYNEQFF
>TRBV4-2
CASSQDARGSYEQYF
>TRBV7-8
CASSLVQGEPTNEKLFF
>TRBV6-5
CASSYSGGPGETQYF
>TRBV30
CAWSGQGNQPQHF
>TRBV28
CASNNGGSSYEQYF
>TRBV2
CASRRSSLTDTQYF
>TRBV11-2
CASSPRRAGDGYTF
>TRBV6-5
CASSYGIGTEAFF
>TRBV19
CASSPPGAYEQYF
>TRBV11-3
CASSPVTGSPHEQYF
>TRBV5-4
CASSPPGASYGYTF
>TRBV7-3
CASSSRDRTGEGYTF
>TRBV9
CASSVEGDEQYF
>TRBV6-6
CASSYPNYGYTF
>TRBV7-6
CASTTSGGRSNEQFF
>TRBV15
CATSREVGGDTQYF
>TRBV9
CASSPLVSSSYEQYF
>TRBV9
CASSSSGRTYNEQFF
>TRBV4-1
CASSPRQANQETQYF
>TRBV7-9
CASSLPVEDRAPPYEQYF
>TRBV5-1
CAPGREGVDGYTF
>TRBV9
CASSVSQGSQETQYF
>TRBV7-6
CASSFRQGPDSIQYF
>TRBV6-1
CASSEEEGTLSYEQYF
>TRBV10-3
CAISLGGRKGNTGELFF
>TRBV28
CAITGLGGNTIYF
>TRBV4-1
CASSHRQGLNTEAFF
>TRBV9
CASSVGSGATDTQYF
>TRBV1
CTSSQVFETLNTEAFF
>TRBV29-1
CSVGTVRTDTQYF
>TRBV27
CASSLIGAPYEQYF
>TRBV9
CASSEPLETGNNEQFF
>TRBV7-9
CASSSPGGLSEQYF
>TRBV25-1
CASRLGGRANEQFF
>TRBV27
CTGNTIYF
>TRBV2
CASSEGQRNTEAFF
>TRBV19
CASSGQTRPPHRKQFF
>TRBV6-6
CASSAGTRGGDEQFF
>TRBV7-9
CASSLDSRGESYEQYF
>TRBV27
CASSLSGNRVEAFF
>TRBV6-1
CASSEQRRRAIYEQYF
>TRBV5-1
CASSLNGNYGYTF
>TRBV5-1
CASSLGDRAIYGYTF
>TRBV7-9
CASSSPRGSGELFF
>TRBV11-3
CASSSGGIHSYNEQFF
>TRBV7-9
CASSPKGGDETQYF